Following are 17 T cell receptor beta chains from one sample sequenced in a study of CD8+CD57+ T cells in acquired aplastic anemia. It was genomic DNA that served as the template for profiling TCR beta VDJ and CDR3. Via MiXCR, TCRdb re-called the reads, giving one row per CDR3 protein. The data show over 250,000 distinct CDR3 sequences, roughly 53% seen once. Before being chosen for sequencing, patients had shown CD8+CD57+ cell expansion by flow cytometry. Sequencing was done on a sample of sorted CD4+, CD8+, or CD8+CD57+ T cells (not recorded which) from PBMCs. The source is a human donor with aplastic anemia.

This CDR3 reads CSVDIRQPTSTDTQYF. CDR3 DNA sequence: TGCAGCGTTGACATCCGGCAGCCAACTAGCACAGATACGCAGTATTTT. The genes are TRBV29-1 and TRBJ2-3; D unresolved. The CDR3 covers 16 residues. The V and J ends lost 3 bases and 0 bases respectively, with 16 bases between them. CDR1 is SQVTM, CDR2 ANQGSEA, per germline.

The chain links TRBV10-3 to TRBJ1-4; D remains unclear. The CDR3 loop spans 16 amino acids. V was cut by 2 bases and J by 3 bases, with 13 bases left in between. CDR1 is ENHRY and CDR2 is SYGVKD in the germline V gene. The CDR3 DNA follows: TGTGCCATCAGTGAGGGAGGGCGCGGAGCTAATGAAAAACTGTTTTTT. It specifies CAISEGGRGANEKLFF.

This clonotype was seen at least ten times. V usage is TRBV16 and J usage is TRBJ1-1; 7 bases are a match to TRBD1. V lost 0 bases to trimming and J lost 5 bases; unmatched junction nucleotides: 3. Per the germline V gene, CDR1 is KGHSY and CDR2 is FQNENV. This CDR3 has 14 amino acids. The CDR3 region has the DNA TGTGCCAGCAGCCAATCGACAGGGCGAACTGAAGCTTTCTTT. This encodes CASSQSTGRTEAFF.

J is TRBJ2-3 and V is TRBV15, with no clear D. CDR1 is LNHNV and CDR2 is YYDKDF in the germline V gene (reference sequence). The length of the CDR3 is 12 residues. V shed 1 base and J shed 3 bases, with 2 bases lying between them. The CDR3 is CATSRGTDTQYF. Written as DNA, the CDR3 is TGTGCCACCAGCAGAGGGACAGATACGCAGTATTTT.

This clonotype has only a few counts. CDR3 in DNA: TGTGCCAGCAGCCTCGGACTTGATGAGTTCTTC. It is translated as CASSLGLDEFF. The V gene is TRBV7-9, the J gene TRBJ2-1, with D possibly TRBD2 on 5 matching bases. The germline V and J ends were trimmed by 5 bases and 14 bases, with 13 bases remaining between them. Germline CDR1 SEHNR, CDR2 FQNEAQ (reference sequence). This CDR3 contains 11 residues.

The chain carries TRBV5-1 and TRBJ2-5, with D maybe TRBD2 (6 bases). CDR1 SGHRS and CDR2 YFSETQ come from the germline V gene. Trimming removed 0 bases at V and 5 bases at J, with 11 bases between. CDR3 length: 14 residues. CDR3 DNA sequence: TGCGCCAGCAGCTTGGCTAGCGCACGGGAGACCCAGTACTTC. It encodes CASSLASARETQYF.

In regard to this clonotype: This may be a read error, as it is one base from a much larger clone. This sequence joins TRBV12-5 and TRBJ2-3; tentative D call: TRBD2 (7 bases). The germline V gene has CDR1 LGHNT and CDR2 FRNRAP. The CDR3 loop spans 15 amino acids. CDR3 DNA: TGTGCTAGTTGTTTGTGGGGGGGGGCATCAGATACGCAGTATTTT. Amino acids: CASCLWGGASDTQYF.

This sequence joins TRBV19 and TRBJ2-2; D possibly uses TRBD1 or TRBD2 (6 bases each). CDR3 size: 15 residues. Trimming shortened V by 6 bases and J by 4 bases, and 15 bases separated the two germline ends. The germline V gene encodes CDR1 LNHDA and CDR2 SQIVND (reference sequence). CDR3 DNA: TGTGCCAGTAGAAAAGGGGGGCCGGGCACCGGGGAGCTGTTTTTT. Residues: CASRKGGPGTGELFF.

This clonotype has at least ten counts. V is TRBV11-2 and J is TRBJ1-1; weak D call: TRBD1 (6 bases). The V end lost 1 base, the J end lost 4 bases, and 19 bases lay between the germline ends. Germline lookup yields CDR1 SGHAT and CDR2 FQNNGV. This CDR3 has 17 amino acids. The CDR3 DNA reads TGTGCCAGCAGCTTAGGAGGGGGGGGATCTGGGCTCACTGAAGCTTTCTTT. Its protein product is CASSLGGGGSGLTEAFF.

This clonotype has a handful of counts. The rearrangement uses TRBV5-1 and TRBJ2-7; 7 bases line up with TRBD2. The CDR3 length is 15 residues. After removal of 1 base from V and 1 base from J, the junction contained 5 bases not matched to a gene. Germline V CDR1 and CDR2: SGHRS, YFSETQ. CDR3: CASSLQRGASYEQYF. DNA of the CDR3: TGCGCCAGCAGCTTGCAGCGGGGTGCTTCCTACGAGCAGTACTTC.

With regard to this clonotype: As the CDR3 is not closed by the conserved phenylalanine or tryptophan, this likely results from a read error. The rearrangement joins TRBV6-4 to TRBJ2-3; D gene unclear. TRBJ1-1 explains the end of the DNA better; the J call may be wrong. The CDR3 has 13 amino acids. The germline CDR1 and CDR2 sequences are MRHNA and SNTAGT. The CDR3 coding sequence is TGTGCCAGCAGTGACTCGGGTACCACTGAAGCTTTCGTT. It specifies CASSDSGTTEAFV.

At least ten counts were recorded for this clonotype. The CDR3 region has the DNA TGTGCCAGCAGCGAAGCTGGACTAGCGCTATACGAGCAGTACTTC. This translates into CASSEAGLALYEQYF. This chain uses TRBV7-6 with TRBJ2-7, with 9 bases identical to TRBD2. Germline loops: CDR1 SGHVS, CDR2 FNYEAQ. After removal of 5 bases from V and 4 bases from J, the junction contained 9 bases not matched to a gene. This CDR3 is built from 15 residues.

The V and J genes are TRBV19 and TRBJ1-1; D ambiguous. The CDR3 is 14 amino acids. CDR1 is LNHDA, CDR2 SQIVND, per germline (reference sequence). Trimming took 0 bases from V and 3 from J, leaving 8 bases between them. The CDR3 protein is CASSIDRGHTEAFF. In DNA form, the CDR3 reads TGTGCCAGTAGTATAGATCGGGGTCACACTGAAGCTTTCTTT.

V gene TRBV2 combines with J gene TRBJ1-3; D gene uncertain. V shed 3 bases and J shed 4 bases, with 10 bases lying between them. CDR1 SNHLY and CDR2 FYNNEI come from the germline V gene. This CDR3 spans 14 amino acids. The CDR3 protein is CASSDVGSGNTIYF. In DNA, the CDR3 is TGTGCCAGCAGTGACGTGGGGTCCGGAAACACCATATATTTT.

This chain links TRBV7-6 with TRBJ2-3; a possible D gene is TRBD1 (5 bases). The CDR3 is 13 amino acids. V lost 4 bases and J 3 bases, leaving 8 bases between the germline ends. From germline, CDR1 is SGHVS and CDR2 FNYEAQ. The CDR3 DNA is TGTGCCAGCAGCTCCAGGGAAACAGATACGCAGTATTTT. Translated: CASSSRETDTQYF.

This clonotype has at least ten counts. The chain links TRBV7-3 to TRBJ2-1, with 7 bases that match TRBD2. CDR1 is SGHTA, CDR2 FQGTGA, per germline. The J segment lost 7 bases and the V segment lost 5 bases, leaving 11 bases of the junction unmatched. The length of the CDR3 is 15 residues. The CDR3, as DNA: TGTGCCAGCAGCCCAACTCAAACTAGCGTAAATGAGCAGTTCTTC. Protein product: CASSPTQTSVNEQFF.

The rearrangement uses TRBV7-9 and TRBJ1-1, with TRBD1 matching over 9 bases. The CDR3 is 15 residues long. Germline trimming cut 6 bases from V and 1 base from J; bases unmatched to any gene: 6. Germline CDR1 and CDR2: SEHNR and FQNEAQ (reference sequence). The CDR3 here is CASSLRGQGNTEAFF. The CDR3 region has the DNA TGTGCCAGCAGTTTGAGGGGACAGGGGAACACTGAAGCTTTCTTT.